This TCR beta chain appears in the sequencing data of a study of blood T cell repertoires in COVID-19. V was pared by 0 bases and J by 7 bases, with 7 bases of the junction left unmatched. CDR1 is LGHNA and CDR2 is YSLEER in the germline V gene. CDR3 length equals 15 residues. In the authors' workflow: Estimation of nucleated cell counts was performed using reference gene primer amplification. Sequenced by immunoSEQ multiplex PCR; TCRdb stores in-frame clones only, minus some. For V, J and clone size, that table is used; D and trimming come from the DNA. The sample has around 300,000 clones; around 87% are singletons. The study recruited people aged about 18 to 95 years across approximately 24 US areas. Clinical histories supplied by participants themselves formed the basis of cohort assignment. Symptom resolution, clearance, or two negative PCRs marked the recovered donors of Cohort 3.

The J gene is TRBJ1-2, the V gene TRBV4-3, with 8 bases lining up with TRBD1. Sample: PBMCs or T cells enriched from blood (not recorded which). This sequence was found in a woman in her 30s who had recovered from COVID-19. This CDR3 is CASSQDSQTGVGYTF. CDR3 coding DNA: TGCGCCAGCAGCCAAGATTCTCAGACAGGGGTTGGCTACACCTTC.